The 11 T cell receptor beta chains listed next were all sequenced from one sample in a study of a mutant IDH1 vaccine in newly diagnosed glioma. The protocol was immunoSEQ multiplex PCR, while the TCRdb copy is restricted to in-frame clones and leaves out a portion. The top ten hold 3% to 4% of the sample, which has about 56,000 clones, 80% to 85% seen once. Antigen specificity for these receptors is unknown. Time point: week 47, end of study. Every vaccination contained 300 ug of the mutant IDH1 20-mer peptide and was paired with topical imiquimod. Sequenced material: PBMCs, taken from a glioma patient whose treatment included an IDH1 peptide vaccine. These receptors all stem from a woman in her forties or fifties with glioma.

The chain recombines TRBV11-2 with TRBJ1-4; 9 positions match TRBD1. This CDR3 region has 14 residues. The V gene end was trimmed by 3 bases and the J gene end by 7 bases; junction bases not matched to a gene: 3. Germline V gene sequence: CDR1 SGHAT, CDR2 FQNNGV. CDR3 loop: CASSLGQGREKLFF. The CDR3 DNA reads as TGTGCCAGCAGCTTGGGACAGGGTCGTGAAAAACTGTTTTTT.

This clone was counted a few times. The chain links TRBV9 to TRBJ2-1; a possible D gene is TRBD2 (6 bases). The CDR3 totals 14 residues. Germline-derived CDR1 and CDR2 are SGDLS and YYNGEE. V lost 3 bases and J lost 10, with 17 bases in between. CDR3 nucleotides: TGTGCCAGCAGCGGTGACCAACCCCGGGAGGAGCAGTTCTTC. It encodes CASSGDQPREEQFF.

The chain recombines TRBV29-1 with TRBJ1-2, with D hard to call. The CDR3 consists of 11 residues. Germline lookup yields CDR1 SQVTM and CDR2 ANQGSEA. V was clipped by 3 bases and J by 4 bases, with 6 bases between them. The CDR3: CSVDPSYGYTF. The CDR3 nucleotides are TGCAGCGTTGACCCCTCCTATGGCTACACCTTC. The variable domain in full, completed from reference TRBV29-1 and TRBJ1-2, reads SAVISQKPSRDICQRGTSLTIQCQVDSQVTMMFWYRQQPGQSLTLIATANQGSEATYESGFVIDKFPISRPNLTFSTLTVSNMSPEDSSIYLCSVDPSYGYTFGSGTRLTVV.

The rearrangement uses TRBV5-4 and TRBJ2-7, with 10 bases identical to TRBD2. CDR1 and CDR2 from the germline V gene are SGHNT and YYREEE (reference sequence). The CDR3 has 15 amino acids. With V trimmed by 0 bases and J by 5 bases, 5 bases remained unmatched. This chain's CDR3 is CASSLDGTSVDEQYF. The CDR3 DNA reads TGTGCCAGCAGCTTGGACGGGACTAGCGTGGACGAGCAGTACTTC. The whole variable domain, filled in from reference TRBV5-4 and TRBJ2-7, reads ETGVTQSPTHLIKTRGQQVTLRCSSQSGHNTVSWYQQALGQGPQFIFQYYREEENGRGNFPPRFSGLQFPNYSSELNVNALELDDSALYLCASSLDGTSVDEQYFGPGTRLTVT.

The V and J genes are TRBV5-4 and TRBJ2-1, with D possibly TRBD2 on 5 matching bases. Germline V gene data show CDR1 as SGHNT and CDR2 as YYREEE (reference sequence). CDR3 size: 15 residues. Trimming took off 0 bases at V and 4 bases at J, with 11 bases between the two ends. CDR3 loop: CASSLEASRYNEQFF. The CDR3 DNA reads as TGTGCCAGCAGCTTGGAGGCTAGCCGGTACAATGAGCAGTTCTTC.

The chain employs TRBV15 and TRBJ2-1, with D possibly being TRBD2 (6 bases). CDR3 length equals 14 residues. Trimming stripped 4 bases from V and 11 bases from J, with 18 bases between. CDR1 and CDR2 (germline): LNHNV, YYDKDF (reference sequence). The chain's CDR3 is CATSTAGTDVKQFF. The CDR3, as DNA: TGTGCCACCAGCACCGCCGGGACTGACGTTAAGCAGTTCTTC.

The chain has TRBV5-1 and TRBJ2-3; D tentatively reads TRBD1 or TRBD2 (5 bases each). CDR3 length equals 16 residues. In germline, CDR1 is SGHRS, CDR2 YFSETQ. V lost 1 base and J lost 0, with 12 bases in between. CDR3 coding DNA: TGCGCCAGCAGCTTGAAACGGGGCCTTAGCACAGATACGCAGTATTTT. Its translation: CASSLKRGLSTDTQYF.

The chain uses TRBV6-5 and TRBJ1-1; no firm D call. The ends were cut back, 0 bases at V and 4 bases at J, with 15 bases in the middle. The CDR3 is made up of 16 amino acids. Germline CDR1 and CDR2: MNHEY and SVGAGI. The CDR3 here is CASSYSNDQGPTEAFF. CDR3 sequence (DNA): TGTGCCAGCAGTTACTCGAATGATCAAGGTCCCACTGAAGCTTTCTTT.

The rearrangement uses TRBV5-1 and TRBJ2-5, with 7 bases matching TRBD2. The CDR3 is 15 amino acids. Germline assignment: CDR1 SGHRS and CDR2 YFSETQ. Germline trimming cut 3 bases from V and 5 bases from J; bases unmatched to any gene: 10. The CDR3 reads CASSSSTSSRETQYF. The CDR3 nucleotides are TGCGCCAGCAGCTCCTCGACTAGCTCACGGGAGACCCAGTACTTC.

The chain recombines TRBV6-6 with TRBJ1-2; a possible D gene is TRBD1 (6 bases). Germline values: CDR1 MNHNY, CDR2 SVGAGI (reference sequence). Trimming took 11 bases from V and 8 from J, leaving 24 bases between them. CDR3 length: 14 residues. The CDR3 loop reads CASARGAASKGYTF. The CDR3 DNA follows: TGTGCCTCAGCTCGGGGGGCCGCATCAAAAGGCTACACCTTC.

The V gene is TRBV5-1, the J gene TRBJ1-1; the D is unclear. CDR1 and CDR2 (germline): SGHRS, YFSETQ. Trimming stripped 0 bases from V and 4 bases from J, with 10 bases between. The CDR3 covers 14 residues. The CDR3 spells CASSLVPGGTEAFF. CDR3 sequence (DNA): TGCGCCAGCAGCTTGGTGCCGGGAGGCACTGAAGCTTTCTTT.